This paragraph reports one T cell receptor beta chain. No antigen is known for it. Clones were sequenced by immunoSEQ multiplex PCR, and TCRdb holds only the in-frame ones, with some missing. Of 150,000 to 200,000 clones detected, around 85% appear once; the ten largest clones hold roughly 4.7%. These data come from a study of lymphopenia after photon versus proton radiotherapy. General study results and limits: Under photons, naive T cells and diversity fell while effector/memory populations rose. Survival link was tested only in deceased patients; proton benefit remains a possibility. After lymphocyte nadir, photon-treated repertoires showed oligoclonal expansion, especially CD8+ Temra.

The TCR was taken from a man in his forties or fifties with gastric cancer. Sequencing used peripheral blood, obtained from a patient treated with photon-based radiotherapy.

The CDR3 here is CASSRTGNSGNTIYF. As DNA, the CDR3 is TGTGCCAGCAGCCGGACGGGCAACTCTGGAAACACCATATATTTT. V is TRBV7-6 and J is TRBJ1-3, with no clear D. CDR1 and CDR2 (germline): SGHVS, FNYEAQ. The ends were cut back, 5 bases at V and 0 bases at J, with 11 bases in the middle. The length of the CDR3 is 15 residues.